This TCR beta chain was recorded in a study of cytomegalovirus exposure and HLA in healthy donors (dated by TCRdb to about 2017). With regard to the full study: An earlier analysis of around 600 of the donors reported about 250 Gb of sequence data and some 120 million unique TCR beta sequences from about 200 million T cells. An earlier analysis of approximately 500 of the donors applied high-throughput TCR beta sequencing to assess whether each TCR beta V gene segment acted as functional or pseudogenic. The number of donors typed differed by locus, with about 629-630 for A, B, C, DRB1 and DQB1, roughly 520 for DQA1, 600 to 610 for DPA1, and over 400 for DPB1. An early release that covered about 640 HLA-typed donors contained approximately 300 gigabases of sequencing data and around 80 million unique TCR sequences. The study used immunosequencing to profile the T cell repertoires of several hundred subjects and linked those repertoires to cytomegalovirus serostatus. The aim of the study was to test whether cataloging public T cell receptors could identify signatures of past pathogen exposure. Among 300 to 500 genotyped donors of the cohort, an average of roughly 230,000 unique TCR beta nucleotide sequences was sequenced per donor, of which about 18% were non-productive. To predict cytomegalovirus infection status, the study combined high-throughput TCR immunosequencing, statistical association of individual TCRs with disease status, and machine learning. A few DR-DQ haplotypes were treated as single units for association and clustering because of strong linkage in the cohort. Donor age, sex, ethnicity and CMV serostatus were compiled together with the repertoire data. HLA typing included class I and class II loci at four-digit resolution. Of the roughly 430 genotyped donors, over 70% fell in the genetic ancestry cluster associated with self-reported Caucasian donors. In the later analysis, no new phenotypic data were used to find candidate immune exposures; instead, reliance was placed on TCR beta sequences and their occurrence across donors. In a later analysis, previously published TCR beta repertoires from about 640 donors were re-analyzed and high-resolution HLA genotyping was added so that TCR occurrence patterns could be studied. All discovery cohort repertoires had been generated using a single sequencing platform. Besides the first cohort of some 670 subjects, a separate validation cohort made up of 120 different subjects was used. In a later genetic analysis, genome-wide SNP genotypes for about three fifths of the 666 donors were used, and that subset was treated as a discovery cohort. General conclusions and limits of the study: In a later analysis, HLA-associated TCR beta chains showed more clonal expansion and lower generation probabilities than non-associated chains that were equally common. V-gene and J-gene trimming of TCR beta chains was associated with a missense DCLRE1C variant in a later genetic analysis, and the association was replicated in an independent cohort. In a later analysis, TCR association rates were found to vary across HLA loci, with the most associated TCRs seen for DRB1 alleles and the fewest for HLA-C alleles. Because the 87-base-pair reads could not distinguish some IMGT-functional V segments, including TRBV6-2 and TRBV6-3, those segments were excluded. In this cohort, only TCR beta chains were sequenced, and detectable features were limited by the absence of alpha or paired-chain data. Correlated functional status among segregating V segments might reflect linkage disequilibrium, but an unknown experimental factor could not be ruled out. A further reported finding was that TCR beta sequences accurately predicted the HLA-A and HLA-B alleles for most subjects in the first cohort. According to a later analysis, parvovirus B19, influenza, CMV and Epstein-Barr virus appeared linked to several top co-occurrence clusters. According to the authors, the approach could potentially be generalized to other disease states and immunological phenotypes. In a later analysis, most CMV-associated TCR beta chains were found to appear HLA-restricted, with HLA associations seemingly driven largely by CMV exposure. Roughly uniform sequencing depth across donors was assumed in presence/absence analyses, although this assumption may not hold. CMV serostatus was the only immune exposure information available for the cohort. While some public TCRs were present in many individuals, most TCR sequences turned up only very rarely across donors. Because HLA typing was missing for some donors at each locus, association tests included only the typed subset. A total of 164 TCR beta chains were listed by the study as associated with cytomegalovirus. Because counts were too low, more than 15 rarely observed V segments, including chromosome 9 orphons, were left out of the earlier analysis of 587 of the donors. A cluster of highly shared sequence variants was judged likely to represent a technical artifact of the sequencing pipeline. Assigning TCR associations to individual alleles was difficult when HLA alleles, especially DR and DQ, strongly co-occurred. A few of the identified cytomegalovirus-associated TCR beta chains were confirmed in vitro to be specific for cytomegalovirus antigens. In a later genetic analysis, fewer N-insertions in productive TCRs were reported among donors in an Asian-associated ancestry cluster than the roughly 700-donor mean. The classifier was reported to diagnose cytomegalovirus status with high specificity and sensitivity in both the original and validation cohorts. A later analysis associated 16,951 TCR beta sequences with specific HLA alleles at a false discovery rate of 0.05. Broadly in line with IMGT annotations, most TCR beta V segments showed up in productive rearrangements about 87% or about 30% of the time in an earlier analysis of 587 of the donors.

The library was made by the immunoSEQ multiplex PCR assay. For the multiplex PCR, a mixture combining 60 forward primers for TCR Vbeta segments and 13 reverse primers for TCR Jbeta segments was used. Amplification of the CDR3 region of rearranged TCR beta genes was performed with a multiplex PCR assay on genomic DNA. Amplified TCR beta libraries were sequenced as 87-base-pair reads on the Illumina HiSeq System. As for the original processing: In a later analysis, tens of millions of unique TCR beta chains were counted across the 500 to 700 repertoires, and roughly 11 million of these chains were shared by at least two donors. Raw reads were error-corrected and collapsed into unique sequences by a nearest-neighbor algorithm in which closely related sequences were merged to remove PCR and sequencing errors. Alignment of CDR3 sequences to IMGT reference sequences was used to assign V, D and J gene segments. For a sequence to be retained, a match of at least six nucleotides was required to both a V gene segment and a J gene segment. Rearrangements were classified as productive when the CDR3 lacked stop codons and remained in frame with V and J, and all other rearrangements were classified as non-productive. Following IMGT convention, CDR3 was defined as the stretch from the second conserved V-encoded cysteine up to the conserved J-encoded phenylalanine. The earlier analysis of roughly 590 of the donors excluded any sequence lacking an unambiguous match to a single V gene segment. An earlier analysis of 500 to 700 of the donors classified V segments as functional when productive rearrangements were above 56.7% and as segregating when the standard deviation between donors was above 5%. A statistical classification framework was developed to diagnose cytomegalovirus status using the catalog of TCR beta chain sequences. V and J gene assignment, in a later analysis, came from comparing TCR nucleotide sequences with IMGT/GENE-DB human TR gene sequences. A later analysis assigned CDR3 sequences and most-parsimonious VDJ recombination scenarios with the TCRdist pipeline. In a later analysis, each TCR beta chain was defined by its CDR3 amino acid sequence together with its V-gene family, and reads without a unique V-gene family were excluded. To address suspected cross-contamination and a sequencing artifact, a later analysis removed 450 to 700 highly shared, low-generation-probability nucleotide sequences. In a later analysis, a clonal expansion index was calculated for each public chain from normalized within-repertoire ranks of inferred template counts. In a later analysis, generation probabilities were computed using a VDJ recombination model fitted to out-of-frame rearrangements, and the results were checked against IGoR. In a later analysis, hypergeometric tests were used to score TCR-TCR, TCR-HLA and TCR-CMV co-occurrence, with a repertoire-size bias correction applied to TCR pairs. False discovery rates were estimated in a later analysis by permuting HLA or CMV assignments 20 times. In a later analysis, co-occurring TCRs were grouped using DBSCAN, and TCRdist sequence similarity was added for clustering within HLA-allele-positive subsets. Repertoires with fewer than 30,000 or more than 120,000 public chains were left out of co-occurrence clustering, as were a handful of repertoires with anomalous nucleotide sharing. TCRdb carries this immuneACCESS record with in-frame sequences only. Its versions omit some clonotypes, under half of them owing to an unresolved V gene in the studies checked, with the rest unexplained. The V and J calls and clone size were taken over from that table, and D and trimming were inferred from the DNA. Here the sample has over 120,000 clones; less than 10% occur a single time. 1.8% of the sample comes from the top ten.

From the germline V gene, CDR1 is MNHEY and CDR2 is SVGAGI. The CDR3, cysteine through phenylalanine, is 15 amino acids long. Just CDR3 DNA is preserved here, 45 bases in frame from base 1. Trimming removed 4 bases from V and 0 bases from J, leaving 10 bases between the germline ends. This clone was recorded a few times. Its specific antigen is unknown. Within one base of it there is no much larger clone, and no base qualities were kept. In total, roughly 670 healthy bone marrow donors made up the cohort. At the time of sampling, all cohort members were nominally healthy, though unrecorded immune exposures were likely present. The donor was CMV seronegative and belonged to the group of 350 or so seronegative cohort members. Every donor gave a peripheral blood sample, and the peripheral blood mononuclear cells from that sample were used for TCR beta sequencing. The Qiagen DNeasy Blood Extraction Kit was used to extract genomic DNA from the blood cell samples.

The sequence is built from TRBV6-5 and TRBJ2-1, and the D gene may be TRBD2, 5 bases matching. The source of this sequence is a man between 45 and 60 years old in good health and CMV-seronegative. Source material: PBMCs. In nucleotide form, the sequence is TGTGCCAGCAGTTCCGACCGGGGCTCCTACAATGAGCAGTTCTTC. This encodes CASSSDRGSYNEQFF.